This T cell receptor (beta chain) was captured in a study of regulatory T cells in long-lasting Graves disease. Study-wide findings and caveats: Accuracy might have suffered from few samples.

As for time point: newly diagnosed GD, antithyroid drugs for less than 3 months. Generation of the TCR library employed RNA extracted from PBMCs. The peripheral blood volume drawn was approximately 9 milliliters, and it was collected into EDTA tubes. HTBI primers from iRepertoire and Arm-PCR of CDR3 regions yielded the TCR beta libraries. MiXCR, applied by TCRdb to the multiplex PCR reads, yields one record per CDR3 protein. The sample lists about 330,000 distinct CDR3 sequences; around 16% were seen once. This clonotype was seen many times. Its antigen is still unknown. The same specimen was also included in a second study, on T cells in Graves' hyperthyroidism and ophthalmopathy. That report adds: The study excluded patients with uncontrolled infection, other autoimmune disease, pregnancy or lactation.

Sequencing was performed on peripheral blood mononuclear cells (PBMCs), taken at new diagnosis, from a patient treated with antithyroid drugs. The TCR sequence derives from a woman between 18 and 29 years old with Graves disease.

CDR3 loop: CASSSTGGNGAFF. DNA for the CDR3: TGTGCCAGCAGCTCTACAGGGGGCAATGGAGCTTTCTTT. V usage is TRBV11-1 and J usage is TRBJ1-1, with 9 positions matching TRBD1. The V gene end was trimmed by 4 bases and the J gene end by 10 bases; junction bases not matched to a gene: 7. The CDR3 loop spans 13 amino acids. The germline CDR1 and CDR2 sequences are SGHAT and FQDESV (reference sequence). Full variable domain (remainder filled in from reference TRBV11-1 and TRBJ1-1): EAEVAQSPRYKITEKSQAVAFWCDPISGHATLYWYRQILGQGPELLVQFQDESVVDDSQLPKDRFSAERLKGVDSTLKIQPAELGDSAMYLCASSSTGGNGAFFGQGTRLTVV.